This T cell receptor (beta chain) was identified in a study of T cell responses to AZD1222 COVID-19 vaccine. Study-level findings and limits: Targets within unmutated variant regions were reportedly found for nearly half of spike-specific TCRs.

With regard to this clone: The target antigen is unknown.

Only in-frame clones appear in the TCRdb table, and some are missing; sequencing was by immunoSEQ multiplex PCR. This sample has around 130,000 clones, with 75% to 90% found just once. Here the sequenced sample was peripheral blood, taken on day 0 of AZD1222 vaccination. The origin of this receptor is an adult in good health.

CDR3 residues: CASSRTGGLGYTF. The CDR3 nucleotides are TGTGCCAGCAGCCGGACAGGGGGCCTAGGCTACACCTTC. This chain connects TRBV6-2 or TRBV6-3 to TRBJ1-2; 11 nucleotides align to TRBD1. There are 13 residues in the CDR3. J was trimmed by 8 bases and V by 6 bases; bases with no gene match: 5. Looked up from germline, CDR1 is MNHEY and CDR2 is SVGEGT.